Shown below are 17 T cell receptor beta chains from a single sample sequenced in a study of radiation and T cells in renal cell carcinoma. TCRdb keeps only in-frame clones here, not all; method: immunoSEQ multiplex PCR. In the table there are around 130,000 clones, approximately 90% of which are singletons. The time point was: blood 2 weeks post-SBRT. Indicated treatment: 15 Gy SBRT to primary tumor, nephrectomy 4 weeks later. The sample consisted of blood, taken from a patient whose treatment included radiotherapy and nephrectomy. These receptors all come from a woman in her 70s with renal cell carcinoma.

The chain uses TRBV9 and TRBJ1-1, with TRBD1 as a possible D gene (6 bases). Trimming left V 3 bases short and J 1 base short, with 10 bases between. Germline CDR1 SGDLS, CDR2 YYNGEE. CDR3 length: 14 amino acids. The CDR3 loop is CASSAGGGNTEAFF. The CDR3 bases are TGTGCCAGCAGCGCCGGAGGGGGGAACACTGAAGCTTTCTTT.

Only one count was recorded for this clone. The chain combines TRBV29-1 with TRBJ2-3; D remains unclear. V dropped 0 bases and J dropped 7 bases, with 8 bases sitting between them. This CDR3 has 12 amino acids. Per the germline V gene, CDR1 is SQVTM and CDR2 is ANQGSEA. CDR3 coding DNA: TGCAGCGTTGAAGAATTGTGGAATACGCAGTATTTT. Its protein is CSVEELWNTQYF.

The V and J genes are TRBV4-1 and TRBJ1-2; unclear D gene. The germline CDR1 and CDR2 sequences are MGHRA and YSYEKL. V lost 3 bases and J lost 2, with 10 bases in between. The CDR3 length is 14 residues. CDR3 in amino acids: CASSQGRPNYGYTF. DNA of the CDR3: TGCGCCAGCAGCCAGGGGAGGCCCAACTATGGCTACACCTTC.

The V gene is TRBV30, the J gene TRBJ1-6; possibly TRBD1 for D (6 bases). CDR3 length equals 15 residues. Per germline, CDR1 GTSNPN and CDR2 SVGIG (reference sequence). V shed 0 bases and J shed 7 bases, with 13 bases lying between them. CDR3 DNA: TGTGCCTGGAGTGTTTCTGGCAGGGGCAATTCACCCCTCCACTTT. It codes for CAWSVSGRGNSPLHF.

The rearrangement uses TRBV9 and TRBJ1-2; 8 bases fit TRBD1. The CDR3 is 14 residues long. V was pared by 3 bases and J by 3 bases, with 4 bases of the junction left unmatched. Germline V gene data show CDR1 as SGDLS and CDR2 as YYNGEE. In DNA form, the CDR3 reads TGTGCCAGCAGCGCCCTGGGACAGGACTATGGCTACACCTTC. Translated: CASSALGQDYGYTF. Together with reference TRBV9 and TRBJ1-2, the CDR3 gives the full variable domain: DSGVTQTPKHLITATGQRVTLRCSPRSGDLSVYWYQQSLDQGLQFLIQYYNGEERAKGNILERFSAQQFPDLHSELNLSSLELGDSALYFCASSALGQDYGYTFGSGTRLTVV.

This clone was recorded once. This rearrangement joins TRBV5-6 to TRBJ1-3; 10 bases map to TRBD1. Germline trimming cut 4 bases from V and 8 bases from J; bases unmatched to any gene: 9. There are 15 residues in the CDR3. Germline CDR1 and CDR2: SGHDT and YYEEEE. The CDR3 here is CASSARQGALDTIYF. In DNA, the CDR3 is TGTGCCAGCAGCGCTCGACAGGGGGCTTTAGACACCATATATTTT.

The V and J genes are TRBV5-1 and TRBJ1-1, with TRBD1 as a possible D gene (5 bases). CDR3 size: 15 residues. The V gene lost 0 bases and the J gene lost 0 bases, with 9 bases spanning the gap. The germline CDR1 and CDR2 sequences are SGHRS and YFSETQ. CDR3 sequence: CASSLDLGVNTEAFF. The CDR3 DNA sequence: TGCGCCAGCAGCTTGGATCTGGGGGTGAACACTGAAGCTTTCTTT.

The chain combines TRBV19 with TRBJ2-2, with D possibly being TRBD2 (5 bases). V was trimmed by 5 bases and J by 9 bases, leaving 16 bases between them. There are 14 residues in the CDR3. Germline V lookup: CDR1 LNHDA, CDR2 SQIVND (reference sequence). As DNA, the CDR3 is TGTGCCAGTAGTTTCACGGACCGACTAAGGGAGCTGTTTTTT. This codes for CASSFTDRLRELFF. The whole variable domain, remainder taken from reference TRBV19 and TRBJ2-2, is DGGITQSPKYLFRKEGQNVTLSCEQNLNHDAMYWYRQDPGQGLRLIYYSQIVNDFQKGDIAEGYSVSREKKESFPLTVTSAQKNPTAFYLCASSFTDRLRELFFGEGSRLTVL.

The chain combines TRBV6-6 with TRBJ1-1, with TRBD1 matching over 10 bases. Trimming at V came to 9 bases and at J to 8 bases, leaving 15 bases not matched to a gene. Germline V gene data show CDR1 as MNHNY and CDR2 as SVGAGI (reference sequence). The CDR3 runs to 15 residues. DNA for the CDR3: TGTGCCAGTTCCTTTTCCGGGACAGGGGTGGAGGAAGCTTTCTTT. Amino acid sequence: CASSFSGTGVEEAFF.

The rearrangement uses TRBV10-3 and TRBJ2-3; 13 nucleotides align to TRBD2. The CDR3 is 21 residues long. CDR1 and CDR2 (germline): ENHRY, SYGVKD. Trimming at V came to 2 bases and at J to 0 bases, leaving 14 bases not matched to a gene. The DNA of the CDR3 is TGTGCCATCAGTGAGCCGGGACTAGCGGGATCCCCCCGTGCTAGCACAGATACGCAGTATTTT. Its translation is CAISEPGLAGSPRASTDTQYF.

A few counts support this clone. This chain links TRBV27 with TRBJ1-1; D call uncertain. V was clipped by 5 bases and J by 4 bases, with 11 bases between them. Germline V gives CDR1 MNHEY, CDR2 SMNVEV (reference sequence). The CDR3 runs to 13 residues. The CDR3 region has the DNA TGTGCCAGCAGTGAGACGGTGGGCACTGAAGCTTTCTTT. This codes for CASSETVGTEAFF.

The rearrangement joins TRBV5-4 to TRBJ2-5, with D perhaps being TRBD1 or TRBD2 (5 bases each). CDR1 is SGHNT, CDR2 YYREEE, per germline (reference sequence). Trimming shortened V by 0 bases and J by 5 bases, and 14 bases separated the two germline ends. This CDR3 is built from 15 residues. The CDR3 loop is CASSLDIGGFETQYF. Written as DNA, the CDR3 is TGTGCCAGCAGCTTGGATATTGGGGGTTTTGAGACCCAGTACTTC.

This chain joins TRBV4-1 and TRBJ1-4; 9 bases match TRBD1. V dropped 4 bases and J dropped 7; count of bases not matched to a gene: 4. CDR1 and CDR2 (germline): MGHRA, YSYEKL. The CDR3 is made up of 14 amino acids. The CDR3 nucleotides are TGCGCCAGCAGCCTCCGACAGGGGGGTGAAAAACTGTTTTTT. This sequence encodes CASSLRQGGEKLFF.

The chain uses TRBV7-8 and TRBJ1-6; 7 bases are shared with TRBD1. Germline V gene data show CDR1 as SGHVS and CDR2 as FQNEAQ. Unmatched junction bases numbered 6, after V lost 3 bases and J lost 7 bases. This CDR3 has 15 amino acids. This CDR3 reads CASSFDRANNSPLHF. The DNA of the CDR3 is TGTGCCAGCAGCTTCGACAGGGCGAACAATTCACCCCTCCACTTT.

V and J are TRBV7-8 and TRBJ2-7, with D uncertain. The V and J ends lost 5 bases and 11 bases respectively, with 16 bases between them. Germline V lookup: CDR1 SGHVS, CDR2 FQNEAQ. The CDR3 covers 12 residues. The CDR3: CASSRDTQAKYF. The CDR3 DNA sequence: TGTGCCAGCAGCCGCGACACGCAGGCGAAGTACTTC.

The chain links TRBV7-2 to TRBJ2-5, with a possible D match to TRBD2 (6 bases). V shed 6 bases and J shed 5 bases, with 10 bases lying between them. This CDR3 has 12 residues. CDR1 is SGHTA and CDR2 is FQGNSA in the germline V gene. The CDR3 is CASSFGGETQYF. CDR3 bases: TGTGCCAGCAGTTTCGGGGGTGAGACCCAGTACTTC.

The chain is built from TRBV27 and TRBJ1-5; 7 bases map to TRBD1. Germline trimming cut 2 bases from V and 7 bases from J; bases unmatched to any gene: 5. This CDR3 is built from 14 residues. Germline-derived CDR1 and CDR2 are MNHEY and SMNVEV (reference sequence). CDR3 amino acids: CASSLTGVRQPQHF. CDR3 in DNA: TGTGCCAGCAGTTTAACAGGGGTAAGACAGCCCCAGCATTTT.